The clone carrying this T cell receptor beta chain has just a few counts. Unique molecular identifiers were affixed to discrete cDNA molecules within the library. TCRdb re-called the RACE reads with MiXCR, one entry per CDR3 protein. The table has roughly 200,000 distinct CDR3 sequences, approximately 26% seen once; the top ten hold over 2%. This sample's time point: patch test 3, about 24 weeks after DPC sensitization. Treatment specified: therapeutic diphenylcyclopropenone sensitization with weekly scalp DPC. The data stem from a study of human T cells and chemical hapten exposure. Per germline, CDR1 MDHEN and CDR2 SYDVKM. The length of the CDR3 is 14 residues. V gave up 10 bases and J gave up 2 bases; unmatched junction bases: 7.

This TCR was sampled from a woman between 35 and 50 years old with alopecia areata. Some clones in this sample may be carry-over from other donors' samples. The sample in question was whole blood, obtained in connection with sensitization to the hapten diphenylcyclopropenone (DPC). V and J are TRBV28 and TRBJ2-7; 11 bases line up with TRBD1. The CDR3, as DNA: TGTGCCACCCAGGGACAGGGGGGCGCCTACGAGCAGTACTTC. It is translated as CATQGQGGAYEQYF.